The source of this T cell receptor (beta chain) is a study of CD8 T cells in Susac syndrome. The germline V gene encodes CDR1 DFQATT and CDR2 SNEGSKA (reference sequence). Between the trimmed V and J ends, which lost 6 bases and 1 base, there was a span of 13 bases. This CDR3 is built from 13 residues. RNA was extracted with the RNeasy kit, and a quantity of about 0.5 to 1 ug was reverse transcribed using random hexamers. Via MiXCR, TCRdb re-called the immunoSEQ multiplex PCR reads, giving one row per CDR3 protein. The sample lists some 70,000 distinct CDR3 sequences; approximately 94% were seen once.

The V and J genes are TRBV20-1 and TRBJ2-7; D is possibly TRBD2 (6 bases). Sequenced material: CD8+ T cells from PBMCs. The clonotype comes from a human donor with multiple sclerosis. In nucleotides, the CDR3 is TGCAGTGCAAGGACTATCGGGTCCTACGAGCAGTACTTC. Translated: CSARTIGSYEQYF.